The source of this TCR beta chain is a study of blood T cells in healthy people across ages. Comments on this clonotype: Its antigen is still unknown.

General study points: TCR beta diversity, measured per million T cells, fell in a roughly linear way with age.

The CDR3 length is 16 residues. Trimming took 0 bases from V and 6 from J, leaving 17 bases between them. Germline CDR1 SGHRS, CDR2 YFSETQ. They isolated at least 6 million PBMCs from each sample. Using a J-beta primer mix together with a sample-barcoded 5' primer, a second PCR was run for roughly 6 to 12 cycles. TCRdb recomputed calls from the 5' RACE reads with MiXCR, one row per CDR3 protein. The sample yields roughly 720,000 distinct CDR3 sequences, roughly 53% seen once. The origin of this receptor is a man older than 75 in good health. Input material: blood. V gene TRBV5-1 combines with J gene TRBJ2-3, with D perhaps matching TRBD2 (5 bases). DNA of the CDR3: TGCGCCAGCAGCTTGGGGCAGTCACCCTGGAGGGATACGCAGTATTTT. Amino acids: CASSLGQSPWRDTQYF.